One and the same sample provided the 17 T cell receptor beta chains below, sequenced in a study of blood T cells in healthy people across ages. A sample-barcoded 5' primer and a J-beta primer mix were used in a second PCR of roughly 7 to 11 cycles. Via MiXCR, TCRdb re-called the 5' RACE reads, giving one row per CDR3 protein. The table shows about 970,000 distinct CDR3 sequences, with roughly 50% occurring only once. Specimen: blood. Source of these receptors: a woman aged 55-69 years in good health.

On this clonotype itself: One junction end disagrees with the germline gene, perhaps due to a read error. CDR3 amino acids: CASSSLGASLINEQFF. Written as DNA, the CDR3 is TGTGCCAGTAGCTCATTAGGAGCTAGCTTGATCAATGAGCAGTTCTTC. The V call is TRBV5-6, the J call TRBJ2-1, with D possibly matching TRBD2 (5 bases). The germline gives CDR1 SGHDT, CDR2 YYEEEE. This CDR3 is built from 16 residues.

The rearrangement joins TRBV19 to TRBJ2-7; 7 bases fit TRBD1. V gave up 10 bases and J gave up 6 bases; unmatched junction bases: 12. The CDR3 sequence is 13 residues long. Germline-derived CDR1 and CDR2 are LNHDA and SQIVND (reference sequence). The chain's CDR3 is CATGTAKSVEQYF. CDR3 nucleotides: TGTGCCACCGGGACAGCAAAGTCGGTCGAGCAGTACTTC.

This clonotype occurred a few times. The chain recombines TRBV6-5 with TRBJ2-5; D remains unclear. Germline loops: CDR1 MNHEY, CDR2 SVGAGI. V was pared by 2 bases and J by 5 bases, with 6 bases between. The CDR3 consists of 12 residues. DNA for the CDR3: TGTGCCAGCAGTTACGATTCGGAGACCCAGTACTTC. Its protein is CASSYDSETQYF.

This clonotype was counted only a few times. The rearrangement links TRBV5-6 to TRBJ2-4; D is unclear. V lost 0 bases, J lost 7 bases, and 5 bases lay in between. From germline, CDR1 is SGHDT and CDR2 YYEEEE. The CDR3 loop spans 12 amino acids. CDR3 sequence: CASSLDINIQYF. The CDR3 DNA is TGTGCCAGCAGCTTGGACATTAACATTCAGTACTTC.

This rearrangement joins TRBV7-9 to TRBJ2-7; D unresolved. V was cut by 5 bases and J by 5 bases, with 19 bases left in between. CDR1 SEHNR and CDR2 FQNEAQ come from the germline V gene (reference sequence). The CDR3 contains 15 residues. CDR3 sequence (DNA): TGTGCCAGCAGCGCCCAACAGTACGGTTCCCACGAGCAGTACTTC. Protein sequence: CASSAQQYGSHEQYF. Variable domain in full (rest from reference TRBV7-9 and TRBJ2-7): DTGVSQNPRHKITKRGQNVTFRCDPISEHNRLYWYRQTLGQGPEFLTYFQNEAQLEKSRLLSDRFSAERPKGSFSTLEIQRTEQGDSAMYLCASSAQQYGSHEQYFGPGTRLTVT.

As for this clonotype: A junction boundary mismatches the germline segment, possibly from a read error. The rearrangement joins TRBV29-1 to TRBJ2-5; TRBD1 agrees at 8 bases. In germline, CDR1 is SQVTM, CDR2 ANQGSEA. The CDR3 runs to 15 residues. The CDR3 nucleotides are TGCGGCGTCAGGGGGCTTCGGGCTAACCAAGAGACCCAGTACTTC. Translating gives CGVRGLRANQETQYF.

V usage is TRBV3-1 and J usage is TRBJ2-3, with 9 bases that match TRBD2. Unmatched junction bases numbered 4, after V lost 8 bases and J lost 4 bases. CDR1 is LGHDT, CDR2 YNNKEL, per germline (reference sequence). The CDR3 covers 13 residues. The CDR3 region is CASAGLASDTQYF. The DNA for the CDR3 is TGTGCCAGCGCGGGACTAGCATCAGATACGCAGTATTTT.

The gene calls are TRBV15 and TRBJ1-2, with D maybe TRBD1 (5 bases). Looked up from germline, CDR1 is LNHNV and CDR2 is YYDKDF (reference sequence). The ends were cut back, 0 bases at V and 7 bases at J, with 6 bases in the middle. The CDR3 is 12 amino acids. The DNA of the CDR3 is TGTGCCACCAGCAGAGACAGGGTTGGCTACACCTTC. Its protein is CATSRDRVGYTF.

This chain connects TRBV29-1 to TRBJ2-1, with 10 bases matching TRBD2. This CDR3 has 12 residues. Germline V gene sequence: CDR1 SQVTM, CDR2 ANQGSEA. J was trimmed by 6 bases and V by 7 bases; bases with no gene match: 3. Here the CDR3 DNA reads TGCAGCGCGCTAGCGGGAGTCAATGAGCAGTTCTTC. It yields the protein CSALAGVNEQFF.

J is TRBJ2-7 and V is TRBV3-1; 9 nucleotides match TRBD2. The J call may be wrong; the DNA end is better matched by TRBJ2-5. The CDR3 length is 16 residues. From germline, CDR1 is LGHDT and CDR2 YNNKEL (reference sequence). The CDR3 nucleotides read TGTGCCAGCAGCCAAGAGGCCCTAGCGGGAAAAGAGACCCAGTACTTC. This sequence encodes CASSQEALAGKETQYF.

V gene TRBV12-3 or TRBV12-4 combines with J gene TRBJ2-1; D gene ambiguous. The CDR3 consists of 10 residues. V lost 2 bases and J 11 bases, leaving 4 bases between the germline ends. The CDR3 DNA sequence: TGTGCCAGCAGTTTATCCCAGCAGTTCTTC. Its protein is CASSLSQQFF.

J is TRBJ2-7 and V is TRBV4-1; 7 bases match TRBD1. The junction had 8 bases not matched to a gene; V was cut back by 4 bases and J by 2 bases. Germline CDR1 and CDR2: MGHRA and YSYEKL. This CDR3 has 15 residues. In nucleotides, the CDR3 is TGCGCCAGCAGCCTCGGAAGACAGGGTACCTACGAGCAGTACTTC. Amino acid sequence: CASSLGRQGTYEQYF.

The rearrangement uses TRBV4-1 and TRBJ1-5; D not resolved. This CDR3 spans 14 amino acids. The V gene lost 4 bases and the J gene lost 1 base, with 8 bases spanning the gap. Per germline, CDR1 MGHRA and CDR2 YSYEKL. CDR3 nucleotides: TGCGCCAGCAGCCGAGAGATGAGCAATCAGCCCCAGCATTTT. As protein: CASSREMSNQPQHF.

This rearrangement joins TRBV20-1 to TRBJ1-2; D is perhaps TRBD1 (5 bases). Trimming took 5 bases from V and 4 from J, leaving 14 bases between them. The germline V gene encodes CDR1 DFQATT and CDR2 SNEGSKA (reference sequence). This CDR3 has 13 amino acids. In DNA form, the CDR3 reads TGCAGTGCTTTACCCAGGGATACCTATGGCTACACCTTC. This gives the protein CSALPRDTYGYTF.

The rearrangement uses TRBV12-3 or TRBV12-4 and TRBJ2-6, with D uncertain. The CDR3 consists of 16 residues. With 1 base removed from V and 3 bases from J, the gap between germline ends came to 10 bases. CDR3 sequence reads: CASSLGQVGGANVLTF. The CDR3 DNA follows: TGTGCCAGCAGTTTAGGTCAGGTTGGTGGGGCCAACGTCCTGACTTTC.

V is TRBV28 and J is TRBJ2-1, with D perhaps TRBD1 (5 bases). The germline V gene has CDR1 MDHEN and CDR2 SYDVKM. CDR3 length: 19 amino acids. The V end lost 0 bases, the J end lost 0 bases, and 18 bases lay between the germline ends. CDR3 sequence: CASSLWAGSRPSSYNEQFF. For the CDR3, the DNA is TGTGCCAGCAGTTTATGGGCAGGGTCCCGTCCGAGCTCCTACAATGAGCAGTTCTTC.

The chain uses TRBV25-1 and TRBJ2-3, with D unresolved. The germline gives CDR1 MGHDK, CDR2 SYGVNS. The V end was cut by 4 bases, the J end by 5 bases, with 10 bases between. The CDR3 loop spans 13 amino acids. The CDR3 loop is CASSAPLLDTQYF. DNA for the CDR3: TGTGCCAGCAGTGCCCCGCTCCTAGATACGCAGTATTTT.